These 29 T cell receptor beta chains came from one sample sequenced in a study of chemoradiotherapy in HPV16-positive cancers. Produced via immunoSEQ multiplex PCR; TCRdb's table is partial and in-frame only. The sample comprises about 17,000 clones, approximately 89% of which are singletons, and 2% to 2.5% rests with the top ten. This specimen was blood, taken from a patient who underwent chemoradiotherapy. These receptors were obtained from a human donor with HPV-associated anogenital cancer.

The chain couples TRBV5-1 to TRBJ2-7; D is possibly TRBD2 (7 bases). This CDR3 region has 18 residues. The germline V and J ends were trimmed by 0 bases and 3 bases, with 22 bases remaining between them. Germline CDR1 and CDR2: SGHRS and YFSETQ. The CDR3 coding sequence is TGCGCCAGCAGCTTGGGCCCGGGGGGCCGAACGACCAGCTACGAGCAGTACTTC. Amino acid sequence: CASSLGPGGRTTSYEQYF.

The V call is TRBV6-5, the J call TRBJ2-7; D possibly uses TRBD1 or TRBD2 (5 bases each). The CDR3 spans 15 residues. Trimming left V 6 bases short and J 3 bases short, with 18 bases between. The V gene's germline CDR1 is MNHEY and CDR2 SVGAGI. CDR3 sequence reads: CASRRDQGMGYEQYF. The CDR3 DNA reads as TGTGCCAGCAGACGGGACCAGGGAATGGGCTACGAGCAGTACTTC.

The CDR3: CASSLFGGEETQYF. The CDR3 DNA reads as TGTGCCAGCAGCTTATTCGGGGGCGAAGAGACCCAGTACTTC. The J gene is TRBJ2-5, the V gene TRBV11-3; D possibly uses TRBD1 or TRBD2 (6 bases each). The V gene lost 2 bases and the J gene lost 3 bases, with 10 bases spanning the gap. Per the germline V gene, CDR1 is SGHNT and CDR2 is YENEEA. CDR3 length equals 14 residues. The full variable domain, its missing parts supplied by reference TRBV11-3 and TRBJ2-5, is EAGVVQSPRYKIIEKKQPVAFWCNPISGHNTLYWYLQNLGQGPELLIRYENEEAVDDSQLPKDRFSAERLKGVDSTLKIQPAELGDSAVYLCASSLFGGEETQYFGPGTRLLVL.

This chain links TRBV4-1 with TRBJ1-1, with TRBD1 matching 7 bases. This CDR3 spans 14 amino acids. Germline V gene lookup returns CDR1 MGHRA and CDR2 YSYEKL. Trimming cost V 4 bases and J 5 bases; bases outside gene matches: 7. In DNA, the CDR3 is TGCGCCAGCAGCCCCAGGGGGGCTGGGACTGAAGCTTTCTTT. Residues: CASSPRGAGTEAFF.

The chain links TRBV11-2 to TRBJ2-1; no firm D call. V lost 3 bases and J lost 3, with 9 bases in between. Germline lookup yields CDR1 SGHAT and CDR2 FQNNGV. CDR3 length: 14 residues. The CDR3 DNA sequence: TGTGCCAGCAGCTTGCACCGGATCTACAATGAGCAGTTCTTC. Translating gives CASSLHRIYNEQFF.

The rearrangement joins TRBV6-5 to TRBJ2-7, with D perhaps assigned TRBD1 or TRBD2 (5 bases each). Germline-derived CDR1 and CDR2 are MNHEY and SVGAGI. The CDR3 totals 13 residues. The ends were cut back, 7 bases at V and 6 bases at J, with 16 bases in the middle. DNA for the CDR3: TGTGCCAGCAACCAACTCAGGGACCGCGAGCAGTACTTC. Translating gives CASNQLRDREQYF.

V gene TRBV5-5 combines with J gene TRBJ1-2, with D possibly being TRBD1 (6 bases). The V gene's germline CDR1 is SGHKS and CDR2 YYEKEE (reference sequence). The length of the CDR3 is 14 residues. Deletions cut 2 bases from V and 5 bases from J, with 13 bases between. In DNA, the CDR3 is TGTGCCAGCAGCTTTGAGAACAGGGTATATGGCTACACCTTC. Amino acid sequence: CASSFENRVYGYTF.

This clone has only a few counts. The chain combines TRBV5-1 with TRBJ2-5; D gene uncertain. The CDR3 sequence is 14 residues long. V was cut by 0 bases and J by 0 bases, with 6 bases left in between. Germline V gives CDR1 SGHRS, CDR2 YFSETQ. The CDR3 spells CASSLDSNQETQYF. For the CDR3, the DNA is TGCGCCAGCAGCTTGGATTCGAACCAAGAGACCCAGTACTTC. The full variable domain, completed using reference TRBV5-1 and TRBJ2-5, is KAGVTQTPRYLIKTRGQQVTLSCSPISGHRSVSWYQQTPGQGLQFLFEYFSETQRNKGNFPGRFSGRQFSNSRSEMNVSTLELGDSALYLCASSLDSNQETQYFGPGTRLLVL.

The chain uses TRBV18 and TRBJ2-3; D call uncertain. The CDR3 contains 14 residues. V was pared by 4 bases and J by 2 bases, with 10 bases between. Germline lookup yields CDR1 KGHSH and CDR2 LQKENI. The CDR3 DNA is TGTGCCAGCTCACTTAATACGGCCACAGATACGCAGTATTTT. Amino acid sequence: CASSLNTATDTQYF. The full variable domain, rest sourced from reference TRBV18 and TRBJ2-3, is NAGVMQNPRHLVRRRGQEARLRCSPMKGHSHVYWYRQLPEEGLKFMVYLQKENIIDESGMPKERFSAEFPKEGPSILRIQQVVRGDSAAYFCASSLNTATDTQYFGPGTRLTVL.

CDR3 DNA: TGTGCCAGCAGCCCCCCAAGCCTACAAGAGACCCAGTACTTC. Amino acid sequence: CASSPPSLQETQYF. This sequence joins TRBV5-6 and TRBJ2-5; D unclear. Germline V gene data show CDR1 as SGHDT and CDR2 as YYEEEE. V lost 4 bases to trimming and J lost 2 bases, with 12 bases between them. CDR3 length: 14 amino acids.

The chain has TRBV19 and TRBJ2-3, with D perhaps TRBD1 (6 bases). The germline V gene has CDR1 LNHDA and CDR2 SQIVND (reference sequence). Trimming pared 3 bases from V and 0 bases from J, leaving 16 bases between. The CDR3 is made up of 17 amino acids. Here the CDR3 reads CASSIFAMDRSTDTQYF. The CDR3 coding sequence is TGTGCCAGTAGTATCTTTGCCATGGACAGAAGCACAGATACGCAGTATTTT.

The chain carries TRBV6-1 and TRBJ1-1; D is uncertain. The V gene lost 6 bases and the J gene lost 1 base, with 9 bases spanning the gap. The CDR3 runs to 13 residues. The germline V gene encodes CDR1 MNHNS and CDR2 SASEGT. The CDR3 protein is CASSETWNTEAFF. The CDR3, as DNA: TGTGCCAGCAGCGAAACCTGGAACACTGAAGCTTTCTTT.

This chain links TRBV28 with TRBJ2-7, with D possibly called TRBD1 or TRBD2 (5 bases each). Between the trimmed V and J ends, which lost 3 bases and 2 bases, there was a span of 23 bases. Germline V gene lookup returns CDR1 MDHEN and CDR2 SYDVKM. There are 18 residues in the CDR3. The CDR3 DNA follows: TGTGCCAGCAGTTTTACCCTCGCTTTTGGGACGGTTACCTACGAGCAGTACTTC. It codes for CASSFTLAFGTVTYEQYF.

The chain combines TRBV15 with TRBJ1-5; the match to TRBD1 covers 9 bases. The CDR3 loop spans 16 amino acids. The junction had 8 bases not matched to a gene; V was cut back by 6 bases and J by 2 bases. The germline V gene encodes CDR1 LNHNV and CDR2 YYDKDF (reference sequence). This chain's CDR3 is CATSITGGLGNQPQHF. The CDR3 DNA is TGTGCCACCAGTATAACAGGGGGCTTGGGCAATCAGCCCCAGCATTTT.

The J gene is TRBJ1-5, the V gene TRBV11-2; D gene unclear. V was pared by 5 bases and J by 0 bases, with 5 bases between. This CDR3 contains 13 residues. Germline V gene sequence: CDR1 SGHAT, CDR2 FQNNGV. CDR3 amino acids: CASSGYSNQPQHF. In DNA form, the CDR3 reads TGTGCCAGCAGCGGATATAGCAATCAGCCCCAGCATTTT.

The V and J genes are TRBV21-1 and TRBJ1-2; TRBD1 reflects the table's D call only, with no check against the DNA. TRBV21-1 represents a pseudogene. This CDR3 spans 17 amino acids. CDR3 nucleotide sequence: TGTGCCAGCAGCAAAGGGGGACAGGGGGCTGCTAACTATGGCTACACCTTC. Translated: CASSKGGQGAANYGYTF.

V usage is TRBV5-1 and J usage is TRBJ1-1; D is undetermined. The V and J ends lost 0 bases and 5 bases respectively, with 11 bases between them. The CDR3 consists of 14 residues. Looked up from germline, CDR1 is SGHRS and CDR2 is YFSETQ. CDR3 protein: CASSLDPSWTEAFF. In nucleotides, the CDR3 is TGCGCCAGCAGCTTGGATCCGAGTTGGACTGAAGCTTTCTTT.

The rearrangement uses TRBV6-1 and TRBJ1-6; TRBD1 might be the D (6 bases). The CDR3 loop spans 13 amino acids. The germline V gene has CDR1 MNHNS and CDR2 SASEGT. Trimming shortened V by 7 bases and J by 4 bases, and 8 bases separated the two germline ends. Here the CDR3 DNA reads TGTGCCAGCAAGGGACAATATAATTCACCCCTCCACTTT. As protein: CASKGQYNSPLHF.

This clone came up a few times. CDR3 sequence: CASSPFGQNTEAFF. CDR3 bases: TGTGCCAGCTCACCTTTCGGACAGAACACTGAAGCTTTCTTT. The chain employs TRBV18 and TRBJ1-1, with D tentatively TRBD1 (5 bases). V lost 3 bases, J lost 1 base, and 9 bases lay in between. The V gene's germline CDR1 is KGHSH and CDR2 LQKENI. This CDR3 is 14 amino acids long.

The count of this clone is one. This sequence joins TRBV19 and TRBJ2-1; D remains ambiguous. The CDR3 runs to 12 residues. The germline CDR1 and CDR2 sequences are LNHDA and SQIVND (reference sequence). Trimming shortened V by 4 bases and J by 7 bases, and 8 bases separated the two germline ends. CDR3 sequence (DNA): TGTGCCAGTAGTAGCCTAATGAATGAGCAGTTCTTC. This sequence encodes CASSSLMNEQFF.

This clone was counted between two and nine times. V is TRBV6-5 and J is TRBJ1-1; TRBD1 is a possible D gene (5 bases). CDR3 size: 14 residues. V lost 4 bases and J lost 0, with 9 bases in between. Germline V gives CDR1 MNHEY, CDR2 SVGAGI. The CDR3 DNA follows: TGTGCCAGCAGTTGGGACCTTATGAACACTGAAGCTTTCTTT. Protein sequence: CASSWDLMNTEAFF.

This chain connects TRBV11-2 to TRBJ1-6, with D unresolved. CDR1 and CDR2 (germline): SGHAT, FQNNGV. V lost 5 bases and J lost 7, with 21 bases in between. The CDR3 sequence is 17 residues long. The CDR3 loop reads CASSPWEGPRGNSPLHF. The CDR3 coding sequence is TGTGCCAGCAGCCCGTGGGAAGGGCCGAGAGGGAATTCACCCCTCCACTTT.

The rearrangement joins TRBV7-9 to TRBJ2-7, with TRBD1 matching over 8 bases. Germline CDR1 SEHNR, CDR2 FQNEAQ (reference sequence). The V segment lost 5 bases and the J segment 6 bases; nucleotides outside the gene matches: 6. CDR3 length: 13 amino acids. CDR3 nucleotide sequence: TGTGCCAGCAGCCGGACAGGGATCGGCGAGCAGTACTTC. Translating it yields CASSRTGIGEQYF.

This clone was observed once. The genes are TRBV30 and TRBJ2-3; 7 bases fit TRBD2. CDR1 and CDR2 (germline): GTSNPN, SVGIG (reference sequence). The CDR3 loop spans 13 amino acids. V lost 0 bases, J lost 4 bases, and 1 base stayed unmatched. CDR3 in amino acids: CAWSVRGADTQYF. The CDR3 DNA reads as TGTGCCTGGAGTGTACGGGGGGCAGATACGCAGTATTTT.

This clone has only a few counts. The DNA of the CDR3 is TGTGCCAGCAGTGAGCAGCAAGAGACCCAGTACTTC. It is translated as CASSEQQETQYF. The chain couples TRBV2 to TRBJ2-5; D uncertain. CDR3 length: 12 amino acids. The V end lost 3 bases, the J end lost 2 bases, and 4 bases lay between the germline ends. In germline, CDR1 is SNHLY, CDR2 FYNNEI.

The J gene is TRBJ2-7, the V gene TRBV13, with D perhaps being TRBD1 or TRBD2 (5 bases each). V dropped 7 bases and J dropped 0 bases, with 25 bases sitting between them. The CDR3 has 18 residues. Germline V gene sequence: CDR1 PRHDT, CDR2 FYEKMQ (reference sequence). The chain's CDR3 is CASTPGGRGRSGSYEQYF. The CDR3 DNA sequence: TGTGCCAGCACCCCTGGAGGAAGGGGAAGGTCGGGCTCCTACGAGCAGTACTTC. Using reference TRBV13 and TRBJ2-7 for the parts outside the CDR3, the full variable domain is AAGVIQSPRHLIKEKRETATLKCYPIPRHDTVYWYQQGPGQDPQFLISFYEKMQSDKGSIPDRFSAQQFSDYHSELNMSSLELGDSALYFCASTPGGRGRSGSYEQYFGPGTRLTVT.

The rearrangement links TRBV5-1 to TRBJ2-2, with a tentative D call TRBD1 (5 bases). CDR1 SGHRS and CDR2 YFSETQ come from the germline V gene. The V end was cut by 4 bases, the J end by 3 bases, with 10 bases between. The CDR3 is made up of 14 amino acids. CDR3 protein: CASSKQGDTGELFF. The CDR3 nucleotides are TGCGCCAGCAGCAAACAAGGGGACACCGGGGAGCTGTTTTTT.

The chain uses TRBV6-1 and TRBJ2-1, with D tentatively TRBD2 (6 bases). The CDR3 is 16 residues long. Germline lookup yields CDR1 MNHNS and CDR2 SASEGT. V gave up 1 base and J gave up 7 bases, with 17 bases separating them. CDR3 DNA sequence: TGTGCCAGCAGTGAAGGTTTTAGCGGCTTGGGGAATGAGCAGTTCTTC. Translating it yields CASSEGFSGLGNEQFF.

This chain joins TRBV29-1 and TRBJ1-3, with 10 bases identical to TRBD1. Germline trimming cut 6 bases from V and 0 bases from J; bases unmatched to any gene: 5. Germline-derived CDR1 and CDR2 are SQVTM and ANQGSEA. The CDR3 spans 15 residues. The CDR3 sequence is CSVRTGGSSGNTIYF. The CDR3 bases are TGCAGCGTCCGGACAGGGGGTTCCTCTGGAAACACCATATATTTT.